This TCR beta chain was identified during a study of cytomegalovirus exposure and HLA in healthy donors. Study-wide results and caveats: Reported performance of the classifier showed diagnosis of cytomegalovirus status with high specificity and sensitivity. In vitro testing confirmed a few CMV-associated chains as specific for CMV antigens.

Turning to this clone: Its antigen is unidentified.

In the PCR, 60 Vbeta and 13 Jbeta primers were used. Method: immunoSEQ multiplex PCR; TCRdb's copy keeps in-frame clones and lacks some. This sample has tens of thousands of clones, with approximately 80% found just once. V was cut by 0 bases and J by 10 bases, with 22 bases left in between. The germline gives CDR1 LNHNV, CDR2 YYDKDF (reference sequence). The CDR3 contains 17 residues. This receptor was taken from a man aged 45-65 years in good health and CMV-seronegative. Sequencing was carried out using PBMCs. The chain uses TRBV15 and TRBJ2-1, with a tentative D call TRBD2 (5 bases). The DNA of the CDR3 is TGTGCCACCAGCAGAGAGATATATCGAGGGCCCGGTTTGGAGCAGTTCTTC. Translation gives CATSREIYRGPGLEQFF.